These T cell receptor beta chains were read from a single sample in a study of shared clonotypes between healthy human individuals. Data came from immunoSEQ multiplex PCR; TCRdb stores just in-frame clones and leaves some out. The table includes around 650,000 clones, approximately 96% detected once. The sample consisted of naive CD8+ T cells sorted from blood. These receptors were obtained from a woman aged 30 to 39 in good health. CDR3s include the opening cysteine and the closing phenylalanine or tryptophan. The order of the fields is clone size, D gene, V gene, J gene, CDR3 protein, CDR3 DNA. A D gene is named only where the DNA matches it firmly. Part of the rows lack a size; the others show once, few, many or a class for expanded clones.

>-|-|TRBV23-1|TRBJ1-2
CASSKWVAGYTF
TGCGCCAGCAGTAAATGGGTCGCGGGCTACACCTTC
>-|-|TRBV15|TRBJ2-7
CATSRGISGYEQYF
TGTGCCACCAGCAGAGGGATTAGCGGATACGAGCAGTACTTC
>-|TRBD1|TRBV4-1|TRBJ2-2
CASSQRRTGGFTGELFF
TGCGCCAGCAGCCAAAGGCGAACAGGGGGCTTCACCGGGGAGCTGTTTTTT
>-|TRBD1|TRBV27|TRBJ2-3
CASSLSPGGGTQYF
TGTGCCAGCAGTTTATCGCCAGGGGGTGGGACGCAGTATTTT
>-|-|TRBV10-2|TRBJ1-5
CASGGGPGPQHF
TGCGCCAGCGGGGGTGGCCCTGGGCCCCAGCATTTT
>-|-|TRBV20-1|TRBJ1-1
CSARGREAFF
TGCAGTGCTAGAGGCCGGGAAGCTTTCTTT
>-|TRBD2|TRBV11-2|TRBJ2-3
CASSFVAGSTDTQYF
TGTGCCAGCAGCTTCGTAGCGGGAAGCACAGATACGCAGTATTTT
>-|TRBD2|TRBV27|TRBJ2-7
CASSPGLAGGLYEQYF
TGTGCCAGCAGTCCTGGACTAGCGGGAGGACTATACGAGCAGTACTTC
>once|-|TRBV6-1|TRBJ2-1
CASSEPSIIGGDEQFF
TGTGCCAGCAGTGAACCCTCAATCATCGGGGGCGATGAGCAGTTCTTC
>-|TRBD2|TRBV6-5|TRBJ2-3
CASSLAGGTDTQYF
TGTGCCAGCTCCCTAGCGGGAGGCACAGATACGCAGTATTTT
>-|-|TRBV1|TRBJ1-5
CTSSQGNQPQHF
TGCACCAGCAGCCAGGGTAATCAGCCCCAGCATTTT
>once|TRBD2|TRBV27|TRBJ2-7
CASSVGAGGVYEQYF
TGTGCCAGCAGTGTAGGGGCCGGGGGGGTTTACGAGCAGTACTTC
>-|TRBD1|TRBV19|TRBJ2-7
CASSMGQGAAYEQYF
TGTGCCAGTAGTATGGGACAGGGGGCGGCCTACGAGCAGTACTTC
>-|TRBD1|TRBV27|TRBJ2-7
CASSTGTGAYEQYF
TGTGCCAGCTCCACCGGGACAGGGGCCTACGAGCAGTACTTC
>-|TRBD2|TRBV10-3|TRBJ2-1
CAISGNSGTSSYNEQFF
TGTGCCATCAGTGGTAATAGCGGGACGAGCTCCTACAATGAGCAGTTCTTC
>-|-|TRBV9|TRBJ2-1
CASSVVGTGIDLAGRIGVNEQFF
TGTGCCAGCAGCGTAGTTGGGACAGGGATTGATCTAGCGGGACGAATCGGGGTAAATGAGCAGTTCTTC
>-|TRBD2|TRBV28|TRBJ2-1
CASSGWTSGNNEQFF
TGTGCCAGCAGTGGGTGGACTAGCGGAAACAATGAGCAGTTCTTC
>-|TRBD1|TRBV5-1|TRBJ2-7
CASSFGTGSSYEQYF
TGCGCCAGCAGCTTCGGGACAGGGAGCTCCTACGAGCAGTACTTC
>once|-|TRBV28|TRBJ1-6
CASSLGGYNSPLHF
TGTGCCAGCAGTTTAGGGGGTTATAACTCACCCCTCCACTTT
>-|TRBD2|TRBV28|TRBJ2-1
CASSIRGLQRYNEQFF
TGTGCCAGCAGTATCCGGGGACTACAACGCTACAATGAGCAGTTCTTC
>-|-|TRBV5-6|TRBJ1-5
CASRVWRGSNQPQHF
TGTGCCAGCAGGGTTTGGAGGGGTAGCAATCAGCCCCAGCATTTT
>-|-|TRBV11-2|TRBJ2-3
CASSLGPGKNTDTQYF
TGTGCCAGCAGCTTAGGTCCCGGGAAGAACACAGATACGCAGTATTTT
>-|TRBD1|TRBV10-3|TRBJ2-5
CAISETGAETQYF
TGTGCCATCAGCGAAACAGGGGCTGAGACCCAGTACTTC
>once|-|TRBV7-9|TRBJ2-2
CASSIKVAGELFF
TGTGCCAGCAGCATTAAGGTGGCCGGGGAGCTGTTTTTT
>-|TRBD1|TRBV5-6|TRBJ2-2
CASRLQGARAGELFF
TGTGCCAGCAGGTTACAGGGGGCTCGGGCCGGGGAGCTGTTTTTT
>-|-|TRBV27|TRBJ2-3
CASSTGFSTDTQYF
TGTGCCAGCAGTACAGGGTTTAGTACAGATACGCAGTATTTT
>-|TRBD1|TRBV6-6|TRBJ2-7
CASSTSSGGYEQYF
TGTGCCAGCAGTACCTCCTCAGGGGGATACGAGCAGTACTTC
>-|TRBD2|TRBV6-5|TRBJ2-5
CASSSGLDPETQYF
TGTGCCAGCAGTTCTGGACTAGATCCAGAGACCCAGTACTTC
>-|-|TRBV19|TRBJ2-1
CASSMPDLRRDEQFF
TGTGCCAGTAGTATGCCGGACTTGCGGCGGGATGAGCAGTTCTTC
>-|-|TRBV6-1|TRBJ2-5
CASSEYFFWSAGRETQYF
TGTGCCAGCAGTGAATATTTTTTCTGGTCGGCAGGGCGAGAGACCCAGTACTTC
>-|-|TRBV6-1|TRBJ1-1
CASSRTETEAFF
TGTGCCAGCAGTCGGACAGAGACTGAAGCTTTCTTT
>-|-|TRBV30|TRBJ1-2
CAWMYGWGYTF
TGTGCCTGGATGTATGGCTGGGGCTACACCTTC
>-|TRBD2|TRBV29-1|TRBJ2-7
CSVGGLARPSGEQYF
TGCAGCGTTGGGGGACTAGCGAGACCGTCGGGTGAGCAGTACTTC
>-|-|TRBV7-2|TRBJ2-7
CASSSPYEQYF
TGTGCCAGCAGCTCACCCTACGAGCAGTACTTC
>-|-|TRBV27|TRBJ2-2
CASSFGGHGELFF
TGTGCCAGCAGTTTTGGGGGGCACGGGGAGCTGTTTTTT
>-|TRBD1|TRBV5-1|TRBJ1-5
CASSLGQGDQPQHF
TGCGCCAGCAGCCTCGGACAGGGAGACCAGCCCCAGCATTTT
>-|-|TRBV2|TRBJ2-7
CASSDNLYYEQYF
TGTGCCAGCAGTGATAACTTATACTACGAGCAGTACTTC
>-|-|TRBV4-2|TRBJ2-2
CASSQDLWSETGELFF
TGTGCCAGCAGCCAAGATTTGTGGAGCGAAACCGGGGAGCTGTTTTTT
>-|-|TRBV21-1|TRBJ2-5
CASSKKTGVSETQYF
TGTGCCAGCAGCAAGAAGACAGGGGTTTCAGAGACCCAGTACTTC
>-|-|TRBV5-1|TRBJ2-7
CASSLDGTYYEQYF
TGCGCCAGCAGCTTGGACGGGACTTACTACGAGCAGTACTTC
>-|-|TRBV30|TRBJ2-2
CAWTNPGYSDTGELFF
TGTGCCTGGACCAACCCTGGTTATTCTGACACCGGGGAGCTGTTTTTT
>-|TRBD2|TRBV28|TRBJ2-1
CASSSLAGEQFF
TGTGCCAGCAGTTCACTAGCGGGAGAGCAGTTCTTC